This is a list of T cell receptor beta chains from one sample in a study of OX40 agonist ivuxolimab in advanced cancers. Clones were sequenced by immunoSEQ multiplex PCR, and TCRdb holds only the in-frame ones, with some missing. Here the sample spans just over 20,000 clones, 85% to 90% being singletons. Source: CD4+ or CD8+ T cells sorted from blood, taken in a trial of the OX40 agonist ivuxolimab. The origin of the receptors is an adult with an advanced solid tumor such as melanoma, head and neck, liver or kidney cancer. Both conserved end residues are part of each CDR3. Each record gives: J gene, D gene, clone size, V gene, CDR3 protein, CDR3 DNA. A D gene is named only where the DNA matches it firmly. The size of a clone is reported for some rows only, either as once, few or many, or as a class for expanded clones.

j_gene: TRBJ1-5
d_gene: TRBD1
abundance: once
v_gene: TRBV19
CDR3aa: CASSGEGAGESNQPQHF
CDR3nt: TGTGCCAGTAGTGGGGAGGGGGCCGGTGAGAGCAATCAGCCCCAGCATTTT

j_gene: TRBJ1-2
d_gene: NA
abundance: NA
v_gene: TRBV14
CDR3aa: CASSPILGINGYTF
CDR3nt: TGTGCCAGCAGCCCGATTCTGGGAATCAATGGCTACACCTTC

j_gene: TRBJ1-1
d_gene: NA
abundance: NA
v_gene: TRBV5-5
CDR3aa: CASSRSGTPNTEAFF
CDR3nt: TGTGCCAGCAGCCGGAGTGGGACACCGAACACTGAAGCTTTCTTT

j_gene: TRBJ2-5
d_gene: NA
abundance: NA
v_gene: TRBV13
CDR3aa: CASSFRFVGFQETQYF
CDR3nt: TGTGCCAGCAGCTTCCGATTCGTAGGATTCCAAGAGACCCAGTACTTC

j_gene: TRBJ2-1
d_gene: TRBD1
abundance: NA
v_gene: TRBV19
CDR3aa: CASSIAGLDRVSEQFF
CDR3nt: TGTGCCAGTAGTATTGCGGGATTGGACAGGGTAAGTGAGCAGTTCTTC

j_gene: TRBJ2-7
d_gene: NA
abundance: NA
v_gene: TRBV2
CDR3aa: CATLGGYEQYF
CDR3nt: TGTGCCACCCTAGGGGGATACGAGCAGTACTTC

j_gene: TRBJ2-1
d_gene: NA
abundance: NA
v_gene: TRBV7-8
CDR3aa: CASSLGSLGGRYSYNEQFF
CDR3nt: TGTGCCAGCAGCTTAGGTTCGTTGGGGGGCCGCTACTCCTACAATGAGCAGTTCTTC

j_gene: TRBJ2-2
d_gene: NA
abundance: NA
v_gene: TRBV4-2
CDR3aa: CASSQHRALPGELFF
CDR3nt: TGTGCCAGCAGCCAACATCGAGCCCTCCCCGGGGAGCTGTTTTTT

j_gene: TRBJ2-2
d_gene: NA
abundance: NA
v_gene: TRBV19
CDR3aa: CASSIITDTGELFF
CDR3nt: TGTGCCAGTAGTATAATTACGGACACCGGGGAGCTGTTTTTT

j_gene: TRBJ1-1
d_gene: NA
abundance: NA
v_gene: TRBV5-1
CDR3aa: CASTEEGSGTEAFF
CDR3nt: TGCGCCAGCACCGAGGAGGGGAGTGGCACTGAAGCTTTCTTT

j_gene: TRBJ2-1
d_gene: NA
abundance: NA
v_gene: TRBV28
CDR3aa: CASSPTPGHDYNEQFF
CDR3nt: TGTGCCAGCAGTCCAACTCCGGGCCACGACTACAATGAGCAGTTCTTC

j_gene: TRBJ2-3
d_gene: NA
abundance: NA
v_gene: TRBV9
CDR3aa: CASSGGDAGFTDTQYF
CDR3nt: TGTGCCAGCAGCGGGGGGGACGCCGGGTTCACAGATACGCAGTATTTT

j_gene: TRBJ2-1
d_gene: TRBD2
abundance: NA
v_gene: TRBV27
CDR3aa: CASSILLAGGPDEQFF
CDR3nt: TGTGCCAGCAGTATCCTTCTAGCGGGGGGGCCTGATGAGCAGTTCTTC

j_gene: TRBJ1-2
d_gene: NA
abundance: NA
v_gene: TRBV27
CDR3aa: CASSRGGYGYTF
CDR3nt: TGTGCCAGCAGTCGAGGGGGCTATGGCTACACCTTC

j_gene: TRBJ1-5
d_gene: TRBD1
abundance: NA
v_gene: TRBV4-1
CDR3aa: CASSHPGQEHNQPQHF
CDR3nt: TGCGCCAGCAGCCATCCGGGACAGGAGCACAATCAGCCCCAGCATTTT

j_gene: TRBJ2-2
d_gene: NA
abundance: NA
v_gene: TRBV25-1
CDR3aa: CASSIQGANTGELFF
CDR3nt: TGTGCCAGCAGTATACAGGGCGCGAACACCGGGGAGCTGTTTTTT

j_gene: TRBJ2-2
d_gene: TRBD1
abundance: NA
v_gene: TRBV11-2
CDR3aa: CASSSPSGGHGELFF
CDR3nt: TGTGCCAGCAGCTCCCCTTCAGGGGGCCACGGGGAGCTGTTTTTT

j_gene: TRBJ2-2
d_gene: TRBD1
abundance: NA
v_gene: TRBV5-1
CDR3aa: CASSLGTDTGELFF
CDR3nt: TGCGCCAGCAGCCTTGGGACAGACACCGGGGAGCTGTTTTTT

j_gene: TRBJ1-1
d_gene: NA
abundance: few
v_gene: TRBV7-3
CDR3aa: CASTNGGPTVFF
CDR3nt: TGTGCCAGCACTAACGGGGGCCCTACGGTTTTCTTT

j_gene: TRBJ2-7
d_gene: NA
abundance: NA
v_gene: TRBV2
CDR3aa: CASSESSGVSYEQYF
CDR3nt: TGTGCCAGCAGTGAATCGAGTGGGGTCTCCTACGAGCAGTACTTC

j_gene: TRBJ1-1
d_gene: NA
abundance: NA
v_gene: TRBV7-9
CDR3aa: CASSPQGLITEAFF
CDR3nt: TGTGCCAGCAGCCCGCAGGGGCTCATCACTGAAGCTTTCTTT

j_gene: TRBJ1-3
d_gene: NA
abundance: NA
v_gene: TRBV18
CDR3aa: CASSPPASPGSGNTIYF
CDR3nt: TGTGCCAGCTCACCACCGGCCTCGCCAGGCTCTGGAAACACCATATATTTT

j_gene: TRBJ1-1
d_gene: NA
abundance: hyperexpanded
v_gene: TRBV28
CDR3aa: CASSGVMNTEAFF
CDR3nt: TGTGCCAGCAGTGGAGTGATGAACACTGAAGCTTTCTTT

j_gene: TRBJ2-7
d_gene: TRBD1
abundance: once
v_gene: TRBV27
CDR3aa: CASGQGPYEQYF
CDR3nt: TGTGCCAGCGGACAGGGGCCCTACGAGCAGTACTTC

j_gene: TRBJ2-5
d_gene: NA
abundance: once
v_gene: TRBV4-2
CDR3aa: CASSQEAGWGNVETQYF
CDR3nt: TGTGCCAGCAGCCAAGAAGCCGGCTGGGGAAACGTAGAGACCCAGTACTTC

j_gene: TRBJ1-5
d_gene: NA
abundance: NA
v_gene: TRBV6-5
CDR3aa: CASSYSVSNQPQHF
CDR3nt: TGTGCCAGCAGTTACTCGGTTAGCAATCAGCCCCAGCATTTT

j_gene: TRBJ2-1
d_gene: NA
abundance: NA
v_gene: TRBV6-6
CDR3aa: CASSYLRGGARDEQFF
CDR3nt: TGTGCCAGCAGTTACCTCCGTGGGGGGGCCAGGGATGAGCAGTTCTTC

j_gene: TRBJ1-4
d_gene: NA
abundance: NA
v_gene: TRBV28
CDR3aa: CASSGDSVPTNEKLFF
CDR3nt: TGTGCCAGCAGTGGGGACTCAGTTCCAACTAATGAAAAACTGTTTTTT

j_gene: TRBJ2-4
d_gene: TRBD2
abundance: NA
v_gene: TRBV10-3
CDR3aa: CAISERPREGKNIQYF
CDR3nt: TGTGCCATCAGTGAGCGCCCCAGGGAGGGCAAAAACATTCAGTACTTC

j_gene: TRBJ1-5
d_gene: NA
abundance: NA
v_gene: TRBV27
CDR3aa: CASSFSGSNQPQHF
CDR3nt: TGTGCCAGCAGTTTCAGCGGGAGCAATCAGCCCCAGCATTTT

j_gene: TRBJ1-3
d_gene: NA
abundance: NA
v_gene: TRBV6-5
CDR3aa: CASSYSIGAGNTIYF
CDR3nt: TGTGCCAGCAGTTACTCCATAGGCGCTGGAAACACCATATATTTT

j_gene: TRBJ2-1
d_gene: NA
abundance: NA
v_gene: TRBV14
CDR3aa: CASNSLVSGEQFF
CDR3nt: TGTGCCAGCAACTCCCTAGTCAGCGGTGAGCAGTTCTTC

j_gene: TRBJ2-7
d_gene: TRBD1
abundance: NA
v_gene: TRBV5-1
CDR3aa: CASSLGGQVSYEQYF
CDR3nt: TGCGCCAGCAGCTTGGGAGGACAGGTATCCTACGAGCAGTACTTC

j_gene: TRBJ2-1
d_gene: TRBD2
abundance: once
v_gene: TRBV4-3
CDR3aa: CASSPGGDTLYEQFF
CDR3nt: TGCGCCAGCAGCCCGGGGGGGGACACATTGTATGAGCAGTTCTTC

j_gene: TRBJ2-7
d_gene: TRBD1
abundance: NA
v_gene: TRBV7-9
CDR3aa: CASSRGQGKSYEQYF
CDR3nt: TGTGCCAGCAGCCGGGGACAGGGGAAATCCTACGAGCAGTACTTC

j_gene: TRBJ2-7
d_gene: NA
abundance: few
v_gene: TRBV4-3
CDR3aa: CASSQDRDFSSYEQYF
CDR3nt: TGCGCCAGCAGCCAAGACCGGGACTTTTCCTCCTACGAGCAGTACTTC

j_gene: TRBJ2-5
d_gene: NA
abundance: NA
v_gene: TRBV7-9
CDR3aa: CASSLFSGGPQETQYF
CDR3nt: TGTGCCAGCAGCTTATTTAGTGGGGGCCCCCAAGAGACCCAGTACTTC

j_gene: TRBJ2-1
d_gene: NA
abundance: NA
v_gene: TRBV10-2
CDR3aa: CASSRSNEQFF
CDR3nt: TGCGCCAGCTCCCGGTCTAATGAGCAGTTCTTC

j_gene: TRBJ2-2
d_gene: NA
abundance: NA
v_gene: TRBV13
CDR3aa: CASSRRARGGGDTGELFF
CDR3nt: TGTGCCAGCAGCCGCCGTGCAAGGGGGGGCGGGGACACCGGGGAGCTGTTTTTT

j_gene: TRBJ1-2
d_gene: NA
abundance: once
v_gene: TRBV27
CDR3aa: CASSLREGSGYTF
CDR3nt: TGTGCCAGCAGTTTAAGGGAGGGTAGTGGCTACACCTTC

j_gene: TRBJ1-2
d_gene: NA
abundance: once
v_gene: TRBV6-5
CDR3aa: CASRSGTRRGYTF
CDR3nt: TGTGCCAGCAGAAGCGGGACTCGACGGGGCTACACCTTC

j_gene: TRBJ1-6
d_gene: TRBD1
abundance: NA
v_gene: TRBV2
CDR3aa: CASLITGGHSPLHF
CDR3nt: TGTGCCAGCCTTATTACAGGGGGTCATTCACCCCTCCACTTT

j_gene: TRBJ1-6
d_gene: NA
abundance: NA
v_gene: TRBV6-4
CDR3aa: CASSDSGQSSYNSPLHF
CDR3nt: TGTGCCAGCAGTGACTCCGGACAGAGCTCCTATAATTCACCCCTCCACTTT

j_gene: TRBJ2-7
d_gene: TRBD1
abundance: NA
v_gene: TRBV11-3
CDR3aa: CASSPRDSSYEQYF
CDR3nt: TGTGCCAGCAGCCCCCGGGACAGTTCCTACGAGCAGTACTTC

j_gene: TRBJ1-1
d_gene: NA
abundance: NA
v_gene: TRBV4-2
CDR3aa: CASSQETALNTEAFF
CDR3nt: TGTGCCAGCAGCCAAGAGACAGCGTTGAACACTGAAGCTTTCTTT

j_gene: TRBJ2-1
d_gene: NA
abundance: NA
v_gene: TRBV4-2
CDR3aa: CASSPRDISYNEQFF
CDR3nt: TGTGCCAGCAGCCCCCGGGACATATCCTACAATGAGCAGTTCTTC

j_gene: TRBJ1-5
d_gene: NA
abundance: NA
v_gene: TRBV28
CDR3aa: CASSEIRHVGNQPQHF
CDR3nt: TGTGCCAGCAGTGAAATCAGGCATGTGGGCAATCAGCCCCAGCATTTT

j_gene: TRBJ2-5
d_gene: TRBD1
abundance: NA
v_gene: TRBV13
CDR3aa: CASSLAWTGGEETQYF
CDR3nt: TGTGCCAGCAGCTTAGCGTGGACAGGGGGCGAGGAGACCCAGTACTTC

j_gene: TRBJ1-1
d_gene: NA
abundance: NA
v_gene: TRBV19
CDR3aa: CASSVRELNTEAFF
CDR3nt: TGTGCCAGTAGTGTCAGGGAACTGAACACTGAAGCTTTCTTT

j_gene: TRBJ1-2
d_gene: TRBD1
abundance: NA
v_gene: TRBV27
CDR3aa: CASSPGGAPYGYTF
CDR3nt: TGTGCCAGCAGTCCAGGGGGGGCTCCCTATGGCTACACCTTC

j_gene: TRBJ2-3
d_gene: TRBD1
abundance: NA
v_gene: TRBV7-6
CDR3aa: CASSPRGQGALDTQYF
CDR3nt: TGTGCCAGCAGCCCCCGAGGGCAGGGGGCTTTGGATACGCAGTATTTT

j_gene: TRBJ1-2
d_gene: TRBD1
abundance: NA
v_gene: TRBV7-2
CDR3aa: CASSLAVQGVNYGYTF
CDR3nt: TGTGCCAGCAGCTTAGCGGTCCAGGGGGTCAACTATGGCTACACCTTC

j_gene: TRBJ1-6
d_gene: NA
abundance: NA
v_gene: TRBV9
CDR3aa: CASSVGGNSPLHF
CDR3nt: TGTGCCAGCAGCGTAGGTGGTAATTCACCCCTCCACTTT

j_gene: TRBJ1-1
d_gene: TRBD1
abundance: NA
v_gene: TRBV5-1
CDR3aa: CASSFRGAMNTEAFF
CDR3nt: TGCGCCAGCAGTTTCAGGGGGGCTATGAACACTGAAGCTTTCTTT

j_gene: TRBJ2-5
d_gene: NA
abundance: NA
v_gene: TRBV11-2
CDR3aa: CASSLESETQYF
CDR3nt: TGTGCCAGCAGCTTAGAGTCGGAGACCCAGTACTTC

j_gene: TRBJ2-3
d_gene: NA
abundance: once
v_gene: TRBV11-2
CDR3aa: CASSPPGVLATDTQYF
CDR3nt: TGTGCCAGCAGTCCCCCGGGGGTCCTTGCAACAGATACGCAGTATTTT

j_gene: TRBJ2-3
d_gene: NA
abundance: NA
v_gene: TRBV6-6
CDR3aa: CASSPGQRGTDTQYF
CDR3nt: TGTGCCAGCAGTCCCGGACAGCGTGGGACAGATACGCAGTATTTT

j_gene: TRBJ2-7
d_gene: NA
abundance: NA
v_gene: TRBV29-1
CDR3aa: CSVEDGTDSLEQYF
CDR3nt: TGCAGCGTTGAAGATGGCACAGATTCTTTGGAGCAGTACTTC

j_gene: TRBJ1-2
d_gene: NA
abundance: NA
v_gene: TRBV6-5
CDR3aa: CASSYRGEYGYTF
CDR3nt: TGTGCCAGCAGTTACAGAGGAGAGTATGGCTACACCTTC

j_gene: TRBJ2-1
d_gene: NA
abundance: NA
v_gene: TRBV5-1
CDR3aa: CASSGGAIRASEEQFF
CDR3nt: TGCGCCAGCAGCGGGGGGGCGATCCGGGCGAGCGAAGAGCAGTTCTTC